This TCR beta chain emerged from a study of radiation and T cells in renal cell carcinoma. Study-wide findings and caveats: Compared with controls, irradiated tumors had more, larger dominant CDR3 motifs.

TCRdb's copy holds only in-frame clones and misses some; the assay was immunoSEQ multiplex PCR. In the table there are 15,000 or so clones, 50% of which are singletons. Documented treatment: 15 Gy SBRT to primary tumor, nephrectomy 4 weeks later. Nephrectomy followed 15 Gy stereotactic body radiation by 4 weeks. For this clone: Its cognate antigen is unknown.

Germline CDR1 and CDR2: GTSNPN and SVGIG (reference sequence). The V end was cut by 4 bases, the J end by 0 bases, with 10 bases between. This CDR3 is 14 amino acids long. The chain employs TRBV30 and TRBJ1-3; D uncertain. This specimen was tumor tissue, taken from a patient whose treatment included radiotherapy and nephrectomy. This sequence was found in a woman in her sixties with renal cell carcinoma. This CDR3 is CAWTALFSGNTIYF. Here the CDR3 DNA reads TGTGCCTGGACGGCATTGTTCTCTGGAAACACCATATATTTT.